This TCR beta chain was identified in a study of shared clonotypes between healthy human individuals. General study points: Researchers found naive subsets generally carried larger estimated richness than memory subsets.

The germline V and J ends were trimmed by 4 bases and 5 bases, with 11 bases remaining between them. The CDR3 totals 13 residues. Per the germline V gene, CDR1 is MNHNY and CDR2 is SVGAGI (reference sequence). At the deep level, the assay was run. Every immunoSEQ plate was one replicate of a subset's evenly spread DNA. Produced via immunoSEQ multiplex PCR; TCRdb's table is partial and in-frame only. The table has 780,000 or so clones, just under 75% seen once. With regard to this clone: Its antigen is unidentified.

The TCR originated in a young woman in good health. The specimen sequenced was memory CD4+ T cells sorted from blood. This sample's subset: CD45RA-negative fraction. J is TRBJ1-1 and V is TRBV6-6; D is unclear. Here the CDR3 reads CASSFGPRTEAFF. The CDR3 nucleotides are TGTGCCAGCAGTTTTGGCCCTAGGACTGAAGCTTTCTTT.